This TCR beta chain was identified in a study of T cells in Graves' hyperthyroidism and ophthalmopathy. No progression to ophthalmopathy during 18 months of follow-up defined stable disease. Regarding the study as a whole: Appearing also in blood were most of the thyroid clonotypes expanded above 0.001.

Points on this clonotype: Antigen unknown.

Template material for amplifying TCR beta CDR3 regions consisted of RNA transcripts. The HTBI primer set drove a first-round RT-PCR of the TCR CDR3. A single record per CDR3 protein comes from TCRdb applying MiXCR to the multiplex PCR reads. The sample has more than 650,000 distinct CDR3 sequences; around 15% are singletons. Sequenced material: blood. This receptor was obtained from a woman younger than 35 with Graves' hyperthyroidism.

Here the CDR3 DNA reads TGTGCCAGCAGCTTCCATTCCCGGGTGAACACTGAAGCTTTCTTT. Amino acid sequence: CASSFHSRVNTEAFF. The rearrangement uses TRBV5-4 and TRBJ1-1, with D uncertain. The germline CDR1 and CDR2 sequences are SGHNT and YYREEE (reference sequence). CDR3 size: 15 residues. V was cut by 2 bases and J by 0 bases, with 11 bases left in between.